These 26 T cell receptor beta chains share one sample of origin, sequenced in a study of human T cells and chemical hapten exposure. Time point defined: pre-sensitization, week 0. As to treatment: therapeutic diphenylcyclopropenone sensitization with weekly scalp DPC. MiXCR, run by TCRdb on the RACE reads, gives a single entry per CDR3 protein. The sample carries roughly 64,000 distinct CDR3 sequences, about 11% recorded once. Material: whole blood, obtained in connection with sensitization to the hapten diphenylcyclopropenone (DPC). These receptors came from a woman in her thirties or forties with alopecia areata. Some clones in this sample may be carry-over from other donors' samples.

This clonotype appeared many times. The gene calls are TRBV4-2 and TRBJ2-6; 8 bases match TRBD1. Germline V gene data show CDR1 as LGHNA and CDR2 as YNFKEQ. The CDR3 spans 15 residues. Losses at the gene ends were 4 bases for V and 6 bases for J; bases not matched to a gene: 5. CDR3 protein: CASSPRTGKANVLTF. In DNA form, the CDR3 reads TGTGCCAGCAGCCCCCGGACAGGGAAGGCCAACGTCCTGACTTTC.

This clonotype occurred many times. The chain joins TRBV20-1 to TRBJ2-4; D perhaps matches TRBD1 (5 bases). The CDR3 spans 15 residues. V was pared by 5 bases and J by 0 bases, with 14 bases between. The V gene's germline CDR1 is DFQATT and CDR2 SNEGSKA (reference sequence). The CDR3 nucleotides read TGCAGTGCTCCGACGAAGGGGCTAGCCAAAAACATTCAGTACTTC. Its translation is CSAPTKGLAKNIQYF.

Concerning this clonotype itself: A much bigger clone sits one base away, suggesting this may be a read error. This rearrangement joins TRBV30 to TRBJ2-7; D might be TRBD2 (6 bases). The CDR3 spans 14 residues. CDR1 GTSNPN and CDR2 SVGIG come from the germline V gene (reference sequence). In nucleotides, the CDR3 is TGTGCCTGGAGGAAGTATGGGGGGTCCTACGAGCAGAACTTC. As protein: CAWRKYGGSYEQNF.

This clonotype was recorded many times. The chain uses TRBV30 and TRBJ1-2; TRBD1 agrees at 9 bases. Trimming at V came to 3 bases and at J to 2 bases, leaving 4 bases not matched to a gene. CDR1 is GTSNPN, CDR2 SVGIG, per germline (reference sequence). This CDR3 is 14 amino acids long. The CDR3 sequence is CAWSRQGGNYGYTF. In DNA, the CDR3 is TGTGCCTGGAGCCGACAGGGGGGCAACTATGGCTACACCTTC.

This clonotype was seen at least ten times. The chain joins TRBV7-3 to TRBJ2-2, with a possible D match to TRBD1 (6 bases). Trimming took off 5 bases at V and 3 bases at J, with 10 bases between the two ends. CDR1 is SGHTA and CDR2 is FQGTGA in the germline V gene. There are 14 residues in the CDR3. The CDR3 protein is CASSKQGHTGELFF. CDR3 DNA sequence: TGTGCCAGCAGCAAACAGGGTCACACCGGGGAGCTGTTTTTT.

This clonotype was found a few times. The rearrangement joins TRBV12-3 or TRBV12-4 to TRBJ1-1, with a tentative D call TRBD1 (5 bases). The V gene lost 5 bases and the J gene lost 1 base, with 11 bases spanning the gap. This CDR3 spans 14 amino acids. CDR3 DNA sequence: TGTGCCAGCAGTCCATGGGGACCGAACACTGAAGCTTTCTTT. Translation gives CASSPWGPNTEAFF.

The chain has TRBV29-1 and TRBJ2-7; D might be TRBD1 (6 bases). V lost 5 bases and J lost 6, with 17 bases in between. From germline, CDR1 is SQVTM and CDR2 ANQGSEA. CDR3 size: 13 residues. The CDR3 DNA reads as TGCAGCGTTCAGGTTGGGGGCCTAGGCGAGCAGTACTTC. Residues: CSVQVGGLGEQYF.

This clonotype was detected a few times. V gene TRBV29-1 combines with J gene TRBJ2-7; 10 bases are shared with TRBD1. The trim removed 6 bases at V and 2 bases at J, leaving 1 base unmatched. The CDR3 totals 12 residues. The germline gives CDR1 SQVTM, CDR2 ANQGSEA. CDR3 DNA sequence: TGCAGCGTGGGGACAGGGGCCTACGAGCAGTACTTC. Translated, it gives CSVGTGAYEQYF.

This clonotype was observed a few times. The genes are TRBV6-2 or TRBV6-3 and TRBJ1-1; D gene unclear. Trimming removed 7 bases at V and 2 bases at J, with 5 bases between. The CDR3 contains 11 residues. From germline, CDR1 is MNHEY and CDR2 SVGEGT. For the CDR3, the DNA is TGTGCCAGCACCTATAACACTGAAGCTTTCTTT. It codes for CASTYNTEAFF.

Ten or more counts support this clonotype. The chain combines TRBV19 with TRBJ1-1; D remains ambiguous. The CDR3 is made up of 14 amino acids. The germline gives CDR1 LNHDA, CDR2 SQIVND (reference sequence). Trimming pared 5 bases from V and 1 base from J, leaving 11 bases between. The CDR3 bases are TGTGCCAGTAGTGCTGAACCAGGGAACACTGAAGCTTTCTTT. Translated: CASSAEPGNTEAFF.

This clonotype was seen at least ten times. The chain carries TRBV24-1 and TRBJ2-1, with 9 bases lining up with TRBD1. The length of the CDR3 is 15 residues. V dropped 3 bases and J dropped 3; count of bases not matched to a gene: 2. Germline V lookup: CDR1 KGHDR, CDR2 SFDVKD. The chain's CDR3 is CATSDRQGGYNEQFF. CDR3 coding DNA: TGTGCCACCAGTGATCGACAGGGGGGCTACAATGAGCAGTTCTTC.

The V gene is TRBV11-3, the J gene TRBJ2-1; D uncertain. The CDR3 runs 16 residues. Trimming shortened V by 6 bases and J by 2 bases, and 17 bases separated the two germline ends. CDR1 is SGHNT and CDR2 is YENEEA in the germline V gene. In DNA form, the CDR3 reads TGTGCCAGCAGTCATGGGCCAGGCCTAACCTACAATGAGCAGTTCTTC. This codes for CASSHGPGLTYNEQFF.

This clonotype was seen repeatedly, ten times or more. The CDR3 region is CASSPNIGGDYTF. CDR3 sequence (DNA): TGTGCCAGCAGCCCTAACATCGGGGGCGACTACACCTTC. V is TRBV14 and J is TRBJ1-2, with D perhaps TRBD1 (6 bases). CDR3 size: 13 residues. With 4 bases removed from V and 10 bases from J, the gap between germline ends came to 16 bases. Germline V gives CDR1 SGHDN, CDR2 FVKESK.

This clonotype was seen a handful of times. V gene TRBV9 combines with J gene TRBJ2-7; 7 positions match TRBD1. Germline V gives CDR1 SGDLS, CDR2 YYNGEE. The CDR3 extends over 14 amino acids. V was pared by 0 bases and J by 2 bases, with 2 bases of the junction left unmatched. CDR3 sequence (DNA): TGTGCCAGCAGCGTAGGACAGGGTCCCTACGAGCAGTACTTC. This codes for CASSVGQGPYEQYF.

This clonotype was counted ten times or more. This chain joins TRBV4-2 and TRBJ1-5; D call uncertain. Trimming shortened V by 1 base and J by 6 bases, and 4 bases separated the two germline ends. There are 12 residues in the CDR3. CDR1 is LGHNA, CDR2 YNFKEQ, per germline. The CDR3 DNA sequence: TGTGCCAGCAGCCAAGGGGTTCAGCCCCAGCATTTT. Translated: CASSQGVQPQHF.

CDR3 sequence reads: CASSYPTAPGELFF. The CDR3 DNA sequence: TGTGCCAGCAGTTACCCGACGGCCCCCGGGGAGCTGTTTTTT. The chain has TRBV6-2 or TRBV6-3 and TRBJ2-2; no clear D gene. The germline V gene has CDR1 MNHEY and CDR2 SVGEGT. V lost 2 bases and J 6 bases, leaving 10 bases between the germline ends. The CDR3 is made up of 14 amino acids.

For this clonotype: This may stem from a read error, because a much larger clone lies one nucleotide away. The V and J genes are TRBV6-2 or TRBV6-3 and TRBJ2-2; no definite D call. The CDR3 totals 10 residues. Deletions cut 11 bases from V and 6 bases from J, with 7 bases between. Germline V gives CDR1 MNHEY, CDR2 SVGEGT. The CDR3 loop is CAGRAGELFF. In nucleotides, the CDR3 is TGTGCCGGCCGTGCCGGGGAGCTGTTTTTT.

Details on this clonotype: One end of the junction is discordant with germline, which a read error may explain. The chain is built from TRBV28 and TRBJ1-5; D is possibly TRBD1 (5 bases). CDR3 length equals 11 residues. The germline gives CDR1 MDHEN, CDR2 SYDVKM. The CDR3: CASSKWDVDNF. The CDR3 nucleotides are TGTGCCAGCAGTAAGTGGGACGTAGACAATTTT.

Of note for this clonotype: A much larger clone is a single base away; this may be a read error. This chain connects TRBV19 to TRBJ2-1; 10 nucleotides match TRBD2. Trimming at V came to 4 bases and at J to 15 bases, leaving 6 bases not matched to a gene. CDR1 and CDR2 (germline): LNHDA, SQIVND (reference sequence). This CDR3 is 12 amino acids long. In nucleotides, the CDR3 is TGTGCCAGTAGTAGTTGGACTAGCGGCCGGTTCTTC. Its protein product is CASSSWTSGRFF.

In its sample, this clonotype was seen many times. This chain uses TRBV12-3 or TRBV12-4 with TRBJ2-7; D is uncertain. The CDR3 length is 13 residues. Trimming removed 5 bases from V and 2 bases from J, with 10 bases in between. Written as DNA, the CDR3 is TGTGCCAGCAGTCGGCGGCCCACCTACGAGCAGTACTTC. It is translated as CASSRRPTYEQYF.

This clonotype was seen only a few times. The V call is TRBV14, the J call TRBJ2-1; possibly TRBD2 for D (6 bases). The CDR3 consists of 13 residues. Germline V CDR1 and CDR2: SGHDN, FVKESK. Trimming removed 3 bases at V and 5 bases at J, with 8 bases between. CDR3 DNA: TGTGCCAGCAGCCAGGACTACAACAATGAGCAGTTCTTC. This sequence encodes CASSQDYNNEQFF.

This clonotype has a handful of counts. This chain joins TRBV6-2 or TRBV6-3 and TRBJ2-5; 7 positions agree with TRBD2. The CDR3 is made up of 15 amino acids. Germline V gene sequence: CDR1 MNHEY, CDR2 SVGEGT. V dropped 2 bases and J dropped 5; count of bases not matched to a gene: 8. The CDR3 loop reads CASSYGTNPGETQYF. The CDR3 nucleotides are TGTGCCAGCAGTTACGGGACTAACCCAGGGGAGACCCAGTACTTC.

This rearrangement joins TRBV28 to TRBJ2-3, with 7 bases aligning to TRBD2. V trimming: 10 bases; J trimming: 0 bases; junction bases outside the gene matches: 13. The CDR3 covers 16 residues. CDR1 is MDHEN, CDR2 SYDVKM, per germline. This chain's CDR3 is CANTGRGSGSTDTQYF. The DNA of the CDR3 is TGTGCCAACACTGGTAGGGGTAGCGGGAGCACAGATACGCAGTATTTT.

The chain links TRBV6-2 or TRBV6-3 to TRBJ1-5; D might be TRBD1 (5 bases). The CDR3 consists of 16 residues. Trimming shortened V by 6 bases and J by 1 base, and 16 bases separated the two germline ends. CDR1 MNHEY and CDR2 SVGEGT come from the germline V gene. CDR3 DNA: TGTGCCAGCAGGCCCATCGCGAGGGGCAGCAATCAGCCCCAGCATTTT. Translating gives CASRPIARGSNQPQHF.

This clonotype was found many times. The chain has TRBV29-1 and TRBJ2-7; 7 bases fit TRBD1. Germline-derived CDR1 and CDR2 are SQVTM and ANQGSEA. The CDR3 sequence is 12 residues long. The V segment lost 0 bases and the J segment 7 bases; nucleotides outside the gene matches: 3. CDR3 sequence (DNA): TGCAGCGTTGAAGAAGGGGGCCGAGAGCAGTACTTC. As protein: CSVEEGGREQYF.

This clonotype was detected many times. The chain employs TRBV7-9 and TRBJ2-3; TRBD2 aligns across 11 bases. Germline CDR1 and CDR2: SEHNR and FQNEAQ (reference sequence). The junction had 2 bases not matched to a gene; V was cut back by 1 base and J by 2 bases. This CDR3 region has 16 residues. CDR3 residues: CASSLGLAGTTDTQYF. The CDR3 DNA reads as TGTGCCAGCAGCTTAGGACTAGCGGGGACCACAGATACGCAGTATTTT.